Listed here is a single TCR beta chain. These data are taken from a study of T cell responses to AZD1222 COVID-19 vaccine. Data came from immunoSEQ multiplex PCR; TCRdb stores just in-frame clones and leaves some out. The table includes 70,000 to 100,000 clones, 80% to 90% detected once. V was cut by 4 bases and J by 8 bases, with 14 bases left in between. The CDR3 loop spans 14 amino acids. Germline V gene sequence: CDR1 ENHRY, CDR2 SYGVKD. This TCR was sampled from an adult who received the AZD1222 COVID-19 vaccine. The chain employs TRBV10-3 and TRBJ1-4, with D tentatively TRBD1 (5 bases). The material was peripheral blood, obtained 28 days after the second AZD1222 dose. The chain's CDR3 is CAISAGREHEKLFF. The CDR3, as DNA: TGTGCCATCAGTGCGGGCAGGGAACACGAAAAACTGTTTTTT.